The present TCR beta chain was sequenced within a study of blood T cells in healthy people across ages. With respect to this clonotype: As yet, its antigen is unknown.

Study observations and caveats: Among T cells, TCR beta diversity per million cells dropped roughly linearly as age rose.

V was pared by 8 bases and J by 13 bases, with 13 bases of the junction left unmatched. CDR1 is ENHRY and CDR2 is SYGVKD in the germline V gene. This CDR3 contains 13 residues. A J-beta primer mix and a sample-barcoded 5' primer were used in a second PCR of roughly 7 to 12 cycles. Carrying 12 random nucleotides, a template-switch adaptor labeled each individual cDNA molecule. Every sample gave at least 2.5 million paired-end reads containing CDR3. TCRdb passed the 5' RACE reads through MiXCR, listing each CDR3 protein once. The data show roughly 720,000 distinct CDR3 sequences, with about 48% seen just once and about 42% held by the top ten.

The sequenced sample was blood. The sequence was collected from a man at least 80 years old in good health. The J gene is TRBJ2-4, the V gene TRBV10-3, with 8 bases fitting TRBD2. DNA for the CDR3: TGTGCCATCGGAGGTAGCGGGGACAATGAGCAGTACTTC. It encodes CAIGGSGDNEQYF.